Included here is one T cell receptor (beta chain) sequence, with context. This clonotype appeared a few times. It lacks a known antigen. Base-call qualities are not available, and no considerably larger clone is one nucleotide away. The instrument was an Illumina NovaSeq 6000. TCRalpha and TCRbeta cDNA libraries were constructed by 5'RACE with constant-segment primers, with sample barcodes and unique molecular identifiers being introduced. Trizol reagent was used to extract RNA from every sample. Libraries were amplified in two PCR steps, with a second sample barcode and Illumina TruSeq adapters added in the second step. Libraries were sequenced on an Illumina NovaSeq with 2 x 150 bp paired-end reads. In the authors' own workflow: With migec v1.2.7, reads were demultiplexed and then collapsed into UMI-guided consensus sequences. With mixcr v2.1.11, UMI consensuses were aligned to TRA and TRB V and J templates and assembled into clonotypes. A clonotype was counted as expanded or contracted only when both edgeR and NoisET called the clonotype significant, with the noise models trained on biological replicates. For edgeR calls, the thresholds were a false discovery rate-adjusted p below 0.01 and a log2 fold-change of 1. As an exploratory analysis of dynamics, PCA with hierarchical clustering was applied to max-normalized trajectories of the 1000 most abundant clonotypes. The CD4 or CD8 phenotype of responding clones was assigned using the separately sequenced CD4+ and CD8+ repertoires. TCRdb reprocessing: public reads trimmed at Q25 with fastp, clones called with MiXCR, in-frame beta chains kept. Every distinct CDR3 protein forms one entry, paired with its most common genes and DNA. Clone size and V and J calls follow TCRdb, not the original study. This sample comprises about 240,000 distinct CDR3 sequences, around 10% of them detected only once. The top ten clonotypes cover under 25% of the sample.

The data are from a study of T-cell memory formation after mild COVID-19 (dated by TCRdb to the early 2020s). Background for the entire study: TCR sequence clusters from the two donors were found to be largely donor specific. T-cell clones expanding and contracting after mild COVID-19 in a couple of donors were tracked by longitudinal TCRalpha and TCRbeta repertoire sequencing. The cohort was made up of two young adult volunteers, one female and one male, who were previously healthy.

Ficoll-Paque density gradient centrifugation was used to isolate PBMCs. What the authors observed across the whole study: Clones contracting from day 15 to 85 had balanced CD4/CD8 phenotypes, while a second wave expanding from day 15 to 37 was biased towards CD4+. Only two mild cases were covered in the study, and larger cohorts including severe cases with pre-infection samples were considered necessary. Contracting CD4+ clones were located mainly in the CM and EM memory subsets, whereas CD8+ clones were found to be enriched in EMRA. Some responding clones were detected in pre-infection memory, suggesting pre-existing cross-reactive memory T cells joined the SARS-CoV-2 response. SARS-CoV-2 specificity of the second-wave clones peaking on day 37 was not confirmed.

V and J are truncated by 1 base and 3 bases respectively, leaving an intervening sequence of 18 bases. The CDR3 has 17 amino acids, counting the end cysteine and phenylalanine. The kept DNA is CDR3 alone, 51 bases in frame from the first base. From the germline V gene, CDR1 is SGHAT and CDR2 is FQNNGV. The sequence joins TRBV11-2 to TRBJ1-1; TRBD1 could be the D gene, as 6 bases match. The sample was PBMCs or a T cell subset sorted from them (not recorded which). This sequence originates from a man younger than 35 who had mild COVID-19 (a few samples of this study predate the infection). The sample titles of this study are shuffled in the database, so cell type and time point are left out; the donor was told from shared clones. The sequence in DNA is TGTGCCAGCAGCTTAGGGAGGAGGCGGGGGCGATACACTGAAGCTTTCTTT. Protein translation: CASSLGRRRGRYTEAFF.